The sequence of this T cell receptor (beta chain) was determined in a study of blood T cells in healthy people across ages. Every sample gave at least 5.5 micrograms of total RNA when it was extracted. The second PCR ran about 6 to 11 cycles with a sample-barcoded 5' primer and J-beta primers. Each of the cDNA molecules was tagged by a template-switch adaptor with 12 random nucleotides. Using its own MiXCR run on the 5' RACE reads, TCRdb lists one record per CDR3 protein. The sample shows 600,000 to 900,000 distinct CDR3 sequences, about 26% of them seen only once. This CDR3 has 19 amino acids. Germline-derived CDR1 and CDR2 are SGHDN and FVKESK. Trimming removed 1 base from V and 0 bases from J; junction bases left unmatched: 10. These sequences were also reported in another study, on T cells of mothers and their children. In that study: Healthy Caucasian mothers, three in number, and their six children were the donors. The study obtained over 8.5 million TCR beta CDR3 reads per mother and some 3 million per child.

This receptor was identified in a boy aged 10-17 years in good health. J is TRBJ2-7 and V is TRBV14, with 12 bases that match TRBD2. Sequenced input: blood. CDR3 amino acids: CASSQVLAGGPESSYEQYF. In DNA form, the CDR3 reads TGTGCCAGCAGCCAAGTTCTAGCGGGAGGGCCCGAAAGCTCCTACGAGCAGTACTTC.